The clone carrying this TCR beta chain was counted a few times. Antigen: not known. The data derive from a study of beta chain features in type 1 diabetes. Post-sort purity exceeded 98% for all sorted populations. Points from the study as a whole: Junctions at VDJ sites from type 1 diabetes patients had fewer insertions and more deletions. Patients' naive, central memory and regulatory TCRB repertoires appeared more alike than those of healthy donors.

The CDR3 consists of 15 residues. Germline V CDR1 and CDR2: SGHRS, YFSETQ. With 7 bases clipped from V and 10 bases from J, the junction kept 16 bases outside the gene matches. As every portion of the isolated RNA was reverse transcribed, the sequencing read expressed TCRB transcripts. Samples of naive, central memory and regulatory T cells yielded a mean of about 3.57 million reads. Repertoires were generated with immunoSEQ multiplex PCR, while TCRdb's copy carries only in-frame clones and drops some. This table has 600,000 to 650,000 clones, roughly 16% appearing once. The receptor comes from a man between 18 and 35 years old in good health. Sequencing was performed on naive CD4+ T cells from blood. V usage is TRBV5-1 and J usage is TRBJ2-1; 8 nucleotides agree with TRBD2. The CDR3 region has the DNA TGCGCCAGCTCCCCCAGAGTCTCCGGGGGGGCCGAGCAGTTCTTC. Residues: CASSPRVSGGAEQFF. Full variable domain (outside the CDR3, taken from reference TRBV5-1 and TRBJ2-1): KAGVTQTPRYLIKTRGQQVTLSCSPISGHRSVSWYQQTPGQGLQFLFEYFSETQRNKGNFPGRFSGRQFSNSRSEMNVSTLELGDSALYLCASSPRVSGGAEQFFGPGTRLTVL.